Included here is one TCR beta chain sequence, with context. A much larger clone lies a single base off, so this may be a read error. This CDR3 is missing its conserved last phenylalanine or tryptophan, likely due to a read error. The data were obtained in a study of T cell repertoires in cytomegalovirus infection. Via MiXCR, TCRdb re-called the reads, giving one row per CDR3 protein. The table lists a few hundred thousand distinct CDR3 sequences, 15% to 20% of them singletons, with 8.5% to 10% in the top ten. Trimming removed 5 bases from V and 3 bases from J; junction bases left unmatched: 9. This CDR3 is 15 amino acids long. Germline V gene lookup returns CDR1 SGHVS and CDR2 FQNEAQ.

Sequencing input: PBMCs. The rearrangement uses TRBV7-8 and TRBJ1-1; TRBD1 matches at 7 bases. The sequence came from a human donor in good health (CMV status not recorded). Some clones in this sample may be carry-over from other donors' samples. The CDR3 spells CASSPDRAGYTEAFL. The CDR3, as DNA: TGTGCCAGCAGCCCCGACAGGGCAGGGTACACTGAAGCTTTCCTT.